This entry features one T cell receptor (beta chain) sequence. Its target is unknown. This sample is part of a study of T cells in localized non-small cell lung cancer. The study's findings and limits: Uninvolved adjacent lung had more T cell clonality than any other tissue, topping tumor. Within adjacent lung there appeared a median around 57 of the top 100 tumor clones.

Sequenced by immunoSEQ multiplex PCR; TCRdb stores in-frame clones only, minus some. The sample lists roughly 3,500 clones, roughly 25% occurring once. CDR1 is KGHSH and CDR2 is LQKENI in the germline V gene. This CDR3 has 15 residues. The ends were cut back, 2 bases at V and 3 bases at J, with 13 bases in the middle. The sequencing here drew on lung tumor tissue, taken before any cancer treatment. This TCR derives from a male donor older than 55 with stage I lung adenocarcinoma. The chain couples TRBV18 to TRBJ1-1; D perhaps matches TRBD1 (5 bases). The CDR3 DNA reads as TGTGCCAGCTCACCAGGGGCCTGGGTGGACACTGAAGCTTTCTTT. Its protein product is CASSPGAWVDTEAFF.